Listed below are T cell receptor beta chains from one sample, sequenced in a study of blood T cell repertoires in COVID-19. The protocol was immunoSEQ multiplex PCR, while the TCRdb copy is restricted to in-frame clones and leaves out a portion. The data hold tens of thousands of clones, with about four fifths observed a single time. Source material: peripheral blood. These receptors came from a man aged 40-49 years with acute or convalescent COVID-19. The conserved cysteine and the conserved F or W are not part of the CDR3 here. The size of a clone is reported for some rows only, either as once, few or many, or as a class for expanded clones.

v_gene	abundance	j_gene	CDR3aa
TRBV19	NA	TRBJ2-7	ASSIGGGAYEQY
TRBV28	NA	TRBJ2-1	ASTREHNEQF
TRBV12-5	NA	TRBJ2-7	ASGLSTGVSEQY
TRBV18	NA	TRBJ1-1	ASSPDITEAF
TRBV4-1	NA	TRBJ2-5	ASTAGGNSGTQY
TRBV11-2	few	TRBJ1-1	ASSQNTEAF
TRBV5-4	NA	TRBJ2-6	ASSSDSSGANVLT
TRBV21-1	NA	TRBJ2-7	ASSWRRRPGDEQY
TRBV9	NA	TRBJ2-2	ASSVAPGGHAGELF
TRBV19	NA	TRBJ1-2	ASSTGVGGYT
TRBV7-9	NA	TRBJ1-6	ASSPPYNSPLH
TRBV2	NA	TRBJ2-1	ASSEQGRGYNEQF
TRBV7-2	NA	TRBJ1-2	ASSWDSNYGYT
TRBV30	NA	TRBJ1-6	AWKGVYSPLH
TRBV15	NA	TRBJ1-5	ATSRDRGFNQPQH
TRBV14	NA	TRBJ2-3	ASSHRGQNTDTQY
TRBV19	NA	TRBJ2-1	ASSTVRTGINEQF
TRBV7-8	NA	TRBJ2-7	ASSSWTSVAYEQY
TRBV3-1/TRBV3-2	NA	TRBJ2-7	ASSHTSGASSYEQY
TRBV7-2	NA	TRBJ2-1	ASSRLVAGAYNEQF
TRBV5-1	NA	TRBJ1-1	ASSFGTGGGNTEAF
TRBV6-2/TRBV6-3	NA	TRBJ2-5	ASSAPGWQETQY
TRBV7-2	NA	TRBJ2-7	ASSPVGQTSYEQY
TRBV10-2	NA	TRBJ2-1	ASRRDRVGEQF
TRBV5-1	few	TRBJ1-5	ASSETGQNQPQH
TRBV4-3	NA	TRBJ2-6	ASSQGPGSGANVLT
TRBV2	NA	TRBJ1-4	ASSGEPSGEKLF
TRBV24-1	NA	TRBJ2-7	ATSDIGITYEQY